Listed here are 27 T cell receptor beta chains from one sample, sequenced in a study of CD8 T cells in Susac syndrome. Reverse transcription of about 0.45 to 1 ug RNA was performed with random hexamers. A single record per CDR3 protein comes from TCRdb applying MiXCR to the immunoSEQ multiplex PCR reads. The data show roughly 200,000 distinct CDR3 sequences, approximately 94% seen once. Sequencing was carried out using CD4+ T cells from PBMCs. These receptors were obtained from a human donor with multiple sclerosis.

The genes are TRBV5-4 and TRBJ2-7, with 8 nucleotides matching TRBD2. J lost 0 bases, V lost 4 bases, and 6 bases had no gene match. Per the germline V gene, CDR1 is SGHNT and CDR2 is YYREEE (reference sequence). The CDR3 loop spans 15 amino acids. Written as DNA, the CDR3 is TGTGCCAGCAGCATAGGCGGACTAGCCTCCTACGAGCAGTACTTC. As protein: CASSIGGLASYEQYF.

The rearrangement joins TRBV15 to TRBJ2-3; 10 bases map to TRBD2. Germline trimming cut 3 bases from V and 6 bases from J; bases unmatched to any gene: 9. Looked up from germline, CDR1 is LNHNV and CDR2 is YYDKDF (reference sequence). This CDR3 region has 16 residues. The CDR3 coding sequence is TGTGCCACCAGCAGTAGATTAGCGGGGGGATCGGATACGCAGTATTTT. This codes for CATSSRLAGGSDTQYF.

This clonotype was observed once. This chain connects TRBV7-2 to TRBJ2-5; TRBD2 agrees at 10 bases. This CDR3 is 16 amino acids long. Germline V gene data show CDR1 as SGHTA and CDR2 as FQGNSA. Germline trimming cut 0 bases from V and 5 bases from J; bases unmatched to any gene: 6. The CDR3 reads CASSLASGGAGETQYF. In DNA, the CDR3 is TGTGCCAGCAGCTTAGCGAGCGGGGGGGCCGGGGAGACCCAGTACTTC.

J is TRBJ2-2 and V is TRBV7-9; D is unclear. Trimming cost V 5 bases and J 2 bases, with 9 bases left between them. Germline CDR1 reads SEHNR; CDR2 reads FQNEAQ (reference sequence). The CDR3 sequence is 14 residues long. The CDR3 region has the DNA TGTGCCAGCAGCCCGACGACCAACACCGGGGAGCTGTTTTTT. It specifies CASSPTTNTGELFF. Full variable domain (remainder filled in from reference TRBV7-9 and TRBJ2-2): DTGVSQNPRHKITKRGQNVTFRCDPISEHNRLYWYRQTLGQGPEFLTYFQNEAQLEKSRLLSDRFSAERPKGSFSTLEIQRTEQGDSAMYLCASSPTTNTGELFFGEGSRLTVL.

This rearrangement joins TRBV2 to TRBJ1-2; D perhaps matches TRBD1 (6 bases). The V gene's germline CDR1 is SNHLY and CDR2 FYNNEI. CDR3 size: 13 residues. Trimming took 8 bases from V and 2 from J, leaving 12 bases between them. DNA for the CDR3: TGTGCCAGCCGGGACACGATCAACTATGGCTACACCTTC. Its translation is CASRDTINYGYTF.

The DNA of the CDR3 is TGTGCCTGGAGCCCCGGAACTGGATATGGCTACACCTTC. Protein product: CAWSPGTGYGYTF. This chain joins TRBV30 and TRBJ1-2; D is uncertain. Trimming shortened V by 3 bases and J by 5 bases, and 13 bases separated the two germline ends. Per the germline V gene, CDR1 is GTSNPN and CDR2 is SVGIG (reference sequence). This CDR3 has 13 residues.

The rearrangement uses TRBV5-1 and TRBJ2-1; TRBD1 aligns across 7 bases. The CDR3 runs to 15 residues. Trimming cost V 5 bases and J 7 bases; bases outside gene matches: 12. CDR1 and CDR2 from the germline V gene are SGHRS and YFSETQ. The CDR3 bases are TGCGCCAGCAGTCCACAGGGGACGTGGATGAATGAGCAGTTCTTC. The encoded protein is CASSPQGTWMNEQFF.

The CDR3 bases are TGTGCCAGCTCACCACAGGGAATCCCAGAAGAGACCCAGTACTTC. Protein sequence: CASSPQGIPEETQYF. The chain links TRBV18 to TRBJ2-5; D gene uncertain. With 1 base removed from V and 3 bases from J, the gap between germline ends came to 12 bases. Looked up from germline, CDR1 is KGHSH and CDR2 is LQKENI. The CDR3 length is 15 residues.

The rearrangement uses TRBV5-4 and TRBJ1-6, with D possibly matching TRBD1 (5 bases). Germline V gene data show CDR1 as SGHNT and CDR2 as YYREEE (reference sequence). The germline V and J ends were trimmed by 0 bases and 9 bases, with 10 bases remaining between them. The CDR3 extends over 14 amino acids. CDR3 sequence (DNA): TGTGCCAGCAGCTTGGTACAGGCAGGTTCACCCCTCCACTTT. This codes for CASSLVQAGSPLHF.

V and J are TRBV29-1 and TRBJ2-1; 10 nucleotides align to TRBD2. CDR1 is SQVTM and CDR2 is ANQGSEA in the germline V gene. The ends lost 5 bases at V and 7 bases at J; junction bases unmatched: 14. This CDR3 region has 16 residues. CDR3 bases: TGCAGCGTTTCGGTACTAGCGGGGCCTACCGGGAATGAGCAGTTCTTC. Amino acid sequence: CSVSVLAGPTGNEQFF.

This chain connects TRBV7-2 to TRBJ2-3; maybe TRBD1 (5 bases). V gave up 11 bases and J gave up 4 bases, with 19 bases separating them. The CDR3 is 14 amino acids. Germline-derived CDR1 and CDR2 are SGHTA and FQGNSA. The CDR3 is CAGIDSPGSDTQYF. CDR3 bases: TGTGCCGGAATCGACAGCCCGGGTTCAGATACGCAGTATTTT.

J is TRBJ2-7 and V is TRBV6-5; 8 nucleotides agree with TRBD1. Germline loops: CDR1 MNHEY, CDR2 SVGAGI. The CDR3 is made up of 13 amino acids. Trimming cost V 8 bases and J 3 bases; bases outside gene matches: 6. The CDR3 protein is CASRTGIFYEQYF. The CDR3 DNA reads as TGTGCCAGCCGGACAGGGATTTTCTACGAGCAGTACTTC.

The chain couples TRBV12-3 or TRBV12-4 to TRBJ1-6; tentative D call: TRBD1 (6 bases). Trimming stripped 6 bases from V and 6 bases from J, with 15 bases between. The CDR3 consists of 15 residues. In nucleotides, the CDR3 is TGTGCCAGCAGCGGAGAAGGGGGTTCTAATTCACCCCTCCACTTT. Translated: CASSGEGGSNSPLHF.

The gene calls are TRBV6-6 and TRBJ1-5; D is possibly TRBD1 (6 bases). The CDR3 totals 14 residues. Looked up from germline, CDR1 is MNHNY and CDR2 is SVGAGI (reference sequence). Trimming removed 6 bases from V and 5 bases from J, with 14 bases in between. DNA of the CDR3: TGTGCCAGCAGCCTAACAGGGCCCGATCAGCCCCAGCATTTT. Translation: CASSLTGPDQPQHF.

This clonotype was seen once. V usage is TRBV15 and J usage is TRBJ1-5, with D possibly being TRBD1 (6 bases). CDR3 size: 14 residues. Trimming removed 5 bases at V and 5 bases at J, with 13 bases between. Looked up from germline, CDR1 is LNHNV and CDR2 is YYDKDF (reference sequence). CDR3 bases: TGTGCCACCAGCTCAGGGACACAATATCAGCCCCAGCATTTT. Protein sequence: CATSSGTQYQPQHF.

The chain links TRBV29-1 to TRBJ2-5; unclear D gene. Deletions cut 6 bases from V and 3 bases from J, with 14 bases between. The CDR3 contains 13 residues. Germline CDR1 SQVTM, CDR2 ANQGSEA. Here the CDR3 reads CSVAMLREETQYF. CDR3 sequence (DNA): TGCAGCGTCGCCATGCTAAGGGAAGAGACCCAGTACTTC.

The CDR3 is CASSFRVYGAYRPDTQYF. CDR3 sequence (DNA): TGTGCCAGCAGTTTTCGGGTTTATGGAGCCTATCGTCCAGATACGCAGTATTTT. This chain connects TRBV27 to TRBJ2-3; D is ambiguous. Trimming removed 3 bases at V and 4 bases at J, with 23 bases between. Germline CDR1 reads MNHEY; CDR2 reads SMNVEV (reference sequence). The CDR3 has 18 residues.

The V call is TRBV11-1, the J call TRBJ2-7; D remains unclear. CDR1 SGHAT and CDR2 FQDESV come from the germline V gene (reference sequence). Trimming left V 5 bases short and J 2 bases short, with 13 bases between. The CDR3 extends over 14 amino acids. DNA for the CDR3: TGTGCCAGCAGCCCTCAAAGTTCCACCTACGAGCAGTACTTC. Translating it yields CASSPQSSTYEQYF.

The CDR3 DNA follows: TGCAGTGCTAGAGATCGGGTTAGCGGGGGGGCCAGTGAGACCCAGTACTTC. Its protein is CSARDRVSGGASETQYF. V gene TRBV20-1 combines with J gene TRBJ2-5; 11 positions match TRBD2. Germline values: CDR1 DFQATT, CDR2 SNEGSKA (reference sequence). This CDR3 is 17 amino acids long. V lost 0 bases, J lost 5 bases, and 11 bases stayed unmatched.

V usage is TRBV29-1 and J usage is TRBJ2-1; the D gene is possibly TRBD2 (6 bases). Trimming pared 7 bases from V and 3 bases from J, leaving 19 bases between. CDR1 SQVTM and CDR2 ANQGSEA come from the germline V gene. This CDR3 comprises 15 residues. In nucleotides, the CDR3 is TGCAGCGCCCCTCTGGGGGGTCTGGGCTACAATGAGCAGTTCTTC. As protein: CSAPLGGLGYNEQFF.

The V call is TRBV3-1, the J call TRBJ1-6; 9 bases align to TRBD1. Per the germline V gene, CDR1 is LGHDT and CDR2 is YNNKEL (reference sequence). Trimming removed 8 bases from V and 9 bases from J; junction bases left unmatched: 5. The length of the CDR3 is 13 residues. The CDR3 sequence: CASGWTGASPLHF. CDR3 nucleotides: TGTGCCAGCGGCTGGACAGGGGCTTCACCCCTCCACTTT.

The chain has TRBV30 and TRBJ1-5; possibly TRBD1 for D (6 bases). This CDR3 region has 13 residues. Germline V gives CDR1 GTSNPN, CDR2 SVGIG (reference sequence). Trimming shortened V by 2 bases and J by 6 bases, and 11 bases separated the two germline ends. Here the CDR3 DNA reads TGTGCCTGGAGTCCGGGGGCAGGTCAGCCCCAGCATTTT. Residues: CAWSPGAGQPQHF.

The chain couples TRBV15 to TRBJ1-2; D gene uncertain. Germline V lookup: CDR1 LNHNV, CDR2 YYDKDF (reference sequence). The germline V and J ends were trimmed by 0 bases and 5 bases, with 7 bases remaining between them. This CDR3 is 13 amino acids long. This CDR3 is CATSRDQAYGYTF. For the CDR3, the DNA is TGTGCCACCAGCAGAGATCAGGCGTATGGCTACACCTTC.

V usage is TRBV19 and J usage is TRBJ2-7, with 9 bases aligning to TRBD1. CDR1 and CDR2 from the germline V gene are LNHDA and SQIVND (reference sequence). The CDR3 has 11 amino acids. J was trimmed by 7 bases and V by 10 bases; bases with no gene match: 5. The CDR3 bases are TGTGCCACGGGGGACAGGGCTGAGCAGTACTTC. It encodes CATGDRAEQYF.

The chain couples TRBV20-1 to TRBJ1-1; D is unclear. The CDR3 contains 13 residues. Germline V gene lookup returns CDR1 DFQATT and CDR2 SNEGSKA (reference sequence). V was trimmed by 0 bases and J by 2 bases, leaving 7 bases between them. CDR3 sequence: CSARDNRNTEAFF. CDR3 in DNA: TGCAGTGCTAGAGATAACAGAAACACTGAAGCTTTCTTT.

The chain is built from TRBV7-2 and TRBJ2-1; 11 nucleotides align to TRBD2. V shed 3 bases, J shed 15 bases, and the junction held 16 bases outside the gene matches. The CDR3 covers 16 residues. Germline V gene sequence: CDR1 SGHTA, CDR2 FQGNSA. CDR3 amino acids: CASSLAPGLAGGFLFF. DNA for the CDR3: TGTGCCAGCAGCTTGGCCCCTGGACTAGCGGGTGGGTTTCTGTTCTTC.

The rearrangement uses TRBV5-6 and TRBJ2-7; D not certain. The germline CDR1 and CDR2 sequences are SGHDT and YYEEEE. Trimming left V 1 base short and J 0 bases short, with 14 bases between. The CDR3 length is 16 residues. Written as DNA, the CDR3 is TGTGCCAGCAGCTTGCCCCGCTCCGCGCCCTCCTACGAGCAGTACTTC. Translated: CASSLPRSAPSYEQYF.